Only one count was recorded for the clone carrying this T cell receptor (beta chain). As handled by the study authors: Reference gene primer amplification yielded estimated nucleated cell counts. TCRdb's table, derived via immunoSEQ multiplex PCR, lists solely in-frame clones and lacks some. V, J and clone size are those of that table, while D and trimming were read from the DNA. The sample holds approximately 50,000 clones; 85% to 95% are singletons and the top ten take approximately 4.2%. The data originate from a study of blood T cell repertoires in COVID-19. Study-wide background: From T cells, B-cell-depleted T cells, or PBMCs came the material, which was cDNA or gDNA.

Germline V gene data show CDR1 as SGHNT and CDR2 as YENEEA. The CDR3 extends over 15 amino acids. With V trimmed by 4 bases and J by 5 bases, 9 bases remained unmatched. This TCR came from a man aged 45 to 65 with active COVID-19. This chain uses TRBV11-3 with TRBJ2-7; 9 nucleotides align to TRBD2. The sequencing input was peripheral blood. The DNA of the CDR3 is TGTGCCAGCAGCTCCGGCAGCGGGAGGACCCACGAGCAGTACTTC. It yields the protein CASSSGSGRTHEQYF. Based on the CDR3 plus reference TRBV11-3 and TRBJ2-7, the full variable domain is EAGVVQSPRYKIIEKKQPVAFWCNPISGHNTLYWYLQNLGQGPELLIRYENEEAVDDSQLPKDRFSAERLKGVDSTLKIQPAELGDSAVYLCASSSGSGRTHEQYFGPGTRLTVT.